This record looks at one T cell receptor beta chain sequence and its context. Its target is unknown. Likely a read error: the CDR3 ends without its conserved phenylalanine or tryptophan. Using RNA transcripts as the source, TCR beta CDR3 regions were amplified. Carried out on the TCR CDR3, a first-round RT-PCR used the HTBI primer set. Via MiXCR, TCRdb re-called the multiplex PCR reads, giving one row per CDR3 protein. The sample has about 400,000 distinct CDR3 sequences, more than 15% seen once; the top ten hold about 14%. This CDR3 spans 13 amino acids. The V end was cut by 3 bases, the J end by 4 bases, with 9 bases between. These data belong to a study of T cells in Graves' hyperthyroidism and ophthalmopathy. Study-level background: Peripheral blood was acquired at first diagnosis, ahead of any therapy whatsoever. Overall study findings and caveats: Most clonotypes expanded in thyroid above 0.001 were likewise present in blood. Through a model of 13 V-J features, ophthalmopathy was separated from stable hyperthyroidism.

The TCR comes from a woman in her late teens or twenties with Graves' hyperthyroidism. The chain carries TRBV12-3 or TRBV12-4 and TRBJ1-2; no clear D gene. The sample comprised blood. Written as DNA, the CDR3 is TGTGCCAGCAGTTTTAGACCTTCCTATGGCTACACCATC. It is translated as CASSFRPSYGYTI.